These 11 T cell receptor beta chains originate from one sample sequenced in a study of PD-1 blockade in mismatch repair-deficient tumors. Data came from immunoSEQ multiplex PCR; TCRdb stores just in-frame clones and leaves some out. The data contain under 20,000 clones, 80% to 85% of them singletons. The sample was PBMCs, taken 4 weeks after starting pembrolizumab. These TCRs come from an adult with mismatch repair-deficient cancer.

The chain joins TRBV5-1 to TRBJ2-2; a weak D match, TRBD2 (5 bases). V dropped 0 bases and J dropped 2 bases, with 8 bases sitting between them. The CDR3 extends over 15 amino acids. Germline V lookup: CDR1 SGHRS, CDR2 YFSETQ. CDR3 protein: CASSLGGYNTGELFF. The CDR3 coding sequence is TGCGCCAGCAGCTTGGGCGGGTATAACACCGGGGAGCTGTTTTTT.

Worth noting for this clone: At one end the junction does not follow the germline gene, possibly because of a read error. V gene TRBV23-1 combines with J gene TRBJ1-1; TRBD1 might be the D (6 bases). TRBV23-1 is an ORF; its function is uncertain. This CDR3 has 11 residues. This CDR3 reads CASSPPRTALF. CDR3 DNA sequence: TGCGCCAGCAGTCCCCCTAGGACAGCACTGTTT.

This chain connects TRBV19 to TRBJ1-1; 7 bases fit TRBD1. Germline CDR1 reads LNHDA; CDR2 reads SQIVND (reference sequence). V shed 0 bases, J shed 4 bases, and the junction held 2 bases outside the gene matches. The CDR3 spans 14 residues. The CDR3 coding sequence is TGTGCCAGTAGTATAGATCACAGGGGCACTGAAGCTTTCTTT. Its protein product is CASSIDHRGTEAFF. Combining the CDR3 with reference TRBV19 and TRBJ1-1 gives the whole variable domain DGGITQSPKYLFRKEGQNVTLSCEQNLNHDAMYWYRQDPGQGLRLIYYSQIVNDFQKGDIAEGYSVSREKKESFPLTVTSAQKNPTAFYLCASSIDHRGTEAFFGQGTRLTVV.

This chain uses TRBV5-1 with TRBJ2-7; D uncertain. The CDR3 length is 12 residues. Per the germline V gene, CDR1 is SGHRS and CDR2 is YFSETQ. Trimming cost V 3 bases and J 1 base, with 5 bases left between them. The DNA for the CDR3 is TGCGCCAGCAGCTCGTTGTCCTACGAGCAGTACTTC. Residues: CASSSLSYEQYF.

J is TRBJ2-1 and V is TRBV5-1, with TRBD2 as a possible D gene (6 bases). The CDR3 totals 17 residues. The V end was cut by 1 base, the J end by 6 bases, with 20 bases between. In germline, CDR1 is SGHRS, CDR2 YFSETQ. CDR3 sequence: CASSLSTVGTSANEQFF. The CDR3 DNA reads as TGCGCCAGCAGCTTGTCGACCGTGGGGACTTCAGCCAATGAGCAGTTCTTC.

This chain connects TRBV29-1 to TRBJ1-3; D is unresolved. The CDR3 covers 14 residues. Germline V gene sequence: CDR1 SQVTM, CDR2 ANQGSEA. V lost 7 bases and J lost 4, with 17 bases in between. For the CDR3, the DNA is TGCAGCGCCGAATTTAGAGGAGCCGGAAACACCATATATTTT. Amino acids: CSAEFRGAGNTIYF.

This sequence joins TRBV11-3 and TRBJ2-7, with 7 bases identical to TRBD2. In germline, CDR1 is SGHNT, CDR2 YENEEA. V dropped 4 bases and J dropped 0; count of bases not matched to a gene: 9. This CDR3 contains 16 residues. CDR3 loop: CASSSRGWGGSYEQYF. Here the CDR3 DNA reads TGTGCCAGCAGCTCCCGTGGATGGGGGGGCTCCTACGAGCAGTACTTC.

This clone was observed a handful of times. The rearrangement joins TRBV29-1 to TRBJ2-3, with 11 nucleotides matching TRBD2. The V gene's germline CDR1 is SQVTM and CDR2 ANQGSEA. The CDR3 is made up of 14 amino acids. Trimming at V came to 7 bases and at J to 0 bases, leaving 3 bases not matched to a gene. CDR3 nucleotides: TGCAGCGGGGGGACTAGCGGTAGCACAGATACGCAGTATTTT. Amino acids: CSGGTSGSTDTQYF.

The chain employs TRBV5-1 and TRBJ2-1, with 14 bases matching TRBD2. CDR3 length: 17 amino acids. With 1 base clipped from V and 5 bases from J, the junction kept 5 bases outside the gene matches. CDR1 is SGHRS and CDR2 is YFSETQ in the germline V gene. CDR3 sequence reads: CASSLLPGLAGDNEQFF. In DNA, the CDR3 is TGCGCCAGCAGCTTGCTGCCGGGACTAGCGGGGGACAATGAGCAGTTCTTC.

The sample holds a few counts of this clone. The chain has TRBV10-3 and TRBJ2-7; D is possibly TRBD1 (6 bases). CDR3 length: 15 amino acids. CDR1 and CDR2 (germline): ENHRY, SYGVKD. Trimming took off 3 bases at V and 2 bases at J, with 14 bases between the two ends. The CDR3 nucleotides are TGTGCCATCAGTGATGGGGTTGAGGGGGCCTACGAGCAGTACTTC. It translates to CAISDGVEGAYEQYF.

The chain employs TRBV9 and TRBJ1-2, with D hard to call. V lost 0 bases and J 7 bases, leaving 10 bases between the germline ends. The germline V gene has CDR1 SGDLS and CDR2 YYNGEE. The CDR3 contains 13 residues. CDR3 sequence: CASSVAGAGGYTF. CDR3 bases: TGTGCCAGCAGCGTAGCTGGTGCAGGTGGCTACACCTTC.